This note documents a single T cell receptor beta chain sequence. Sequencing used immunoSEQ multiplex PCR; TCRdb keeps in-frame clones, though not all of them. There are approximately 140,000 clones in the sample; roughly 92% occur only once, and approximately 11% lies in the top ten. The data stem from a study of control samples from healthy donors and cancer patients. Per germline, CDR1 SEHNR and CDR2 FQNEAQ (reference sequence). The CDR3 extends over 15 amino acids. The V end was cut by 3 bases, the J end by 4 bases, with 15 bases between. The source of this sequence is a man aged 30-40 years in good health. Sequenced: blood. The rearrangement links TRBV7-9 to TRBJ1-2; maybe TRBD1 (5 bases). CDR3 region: CASSFLRSGGYGYTF. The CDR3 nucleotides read TGTGCCAGCAGCTTCCTTCGGTCTGGGGGCTATGGCTACACCTTC.